This T cell receptor beta chain is drawn from a study of cytomegalovirus exposure and HLA in healthy donors listed by TCRdb under 2017. At the level of the whole study: In an earlier analysis of 587 of the donors, 276 Gb of sequence data and some 120 million unique TCR beta sequences from roughly 180 million T cells were reported. About 320 gigabases of sequencing data and approximately 85 million unique TCR sequences were included in an early release covering 550 to 800 HLA-typed donors. Of the roughly 400 genotyped donors, 81% fell in the genetic ancestry cluster associated with self-reported Caucasian donors. The study aimed to test whether signatures of past pathogen exposure could be identified by cataloging public T cell receptors. The study used immunosequencing to profile the T cell repertoires of 600 to 850 subjects and linked those repertoires to cytomegalovirus serostatus. A separate validation cohort of some 130 different subjects was used in addition to the approximately 640-subject first cohort. To predict cytomegalovirus infection status, the study combined high-throughput TCR immunosequencing, statistical association of individual TCRs with disease status, and machine learning. To study patterns of TCR occurrence, a later analysis re-analyzed previously published TCR beta repertoires from 700 or so donors and added high-resolution HLA genotyping. The later analysis used no new phenotypic data to find candidate immune exposures, relying instead on TCR beta sequences and their occurrence across donors. To decide whether each TCR beta V gene segment behaved as functional or pseudogenic, an earlier analysis of fewer than 750 of the donors relied on high-throughput TCR beta sequencing. Donor age, sex, ethnicity and CMV serostatus were compiled alongside the repertoire data. A later genetic analysis took genome-wide SNP genotypes for about 60% of the roughly 670 donors and used that subset as a discovery cohort. All discovery cohort repertoires had been generated using a single sequencing platform. Class I and class II HLA loci were covered by the typing at four-digit resolution. Typing coverage differed by locus: A, B, C, DRB1 and DQB1 were typed in roughly 629-630 donors, DQA1 in 522, DPA1 in some 600, and DPB1 in just under 490. About 5 DR-DQ haplotypes were handled as single units for association and clustering, since linkage in the cohort was strong. Among a few hundred genotyped donors of the cohort, an average of roughly 240,000 unique TCR beta nucleotide sequences were sequenced per donor, roughly 20% of them non-productive.

What the study reported, not specific to this receptor: A group of highly shared sequence variants was considered likely to be a technical artifact of the sequencing pipeline. Immune exposure information for the cohort was limited to CMV serostatus. According to a later analysis, TCR association rates differed among HLA loci, with DRB1 alleles showing the most associated TCRs and HLA-C alleles showing the fewest. At a false discovery rate of 0.05, a later analysis linked some 18,000 TCR beta sequences to specific HLA alleles. The presence/absence analyses assumed that sequencing depth was roughly uniform across donors, and that assumption may not be true. Compared with the 666-donor mean, donors in an Asian-associated ancestry cluster had fewer N-insertions in productive TCRs, according to a later genetic analysis. Most TCR sequences were seen in very few donors, while some public TCRs were found in many individuals. Most CMV-associated TCR beta chains appeared to be HLA-restricted in a later analysis, and the HLA associations seemed to be driven largely by CMV exposure. Only TCR beta chains were sequenced in this cohort, and the absence of alpha or paired-chain data limited detectable features. A further reported finding was that TCR beta sequences accurately predicted the HLA-A and HLA-B alleles for most subjects in the first cohort. Over 15 rarely observed V segments, including chromosome 9 orphons, were excluded from the earlier analysis of a few hundred of the donors because counts were too low. A later analysis reported that several top co-occurrence clusters appeared linked to parvovirus B19, influenza, CMV and Epstein-Barr virus. Because some donors lacked HLA typing at each locus, the association tests relied only on the typed subset. In a later genetic analysis, a missense DCLRE1C variant was associated with V-gene and J-gene trimming of TCR beta chains, and the association was replicated in an independent cohort. In vitro tests confirmed that a few of the cytomegalovirus-associated TCR beta chains recognize cytomegalovirus antigens. It was suggested by the authors that the approach could potentially be generalized to other disease states and immunological phenotypes. Strong co-occurrence of HLA alleles, especially DR and DQ, made assigning TCR associations to individual alleles difficult. In an earlier analysis of 450 to 750 of the donors, most TCR beta V segments appeared in productive rearrangements about 87% or about 30% of the time, broadly matching IMGT annotations. The classifier was reported to diagnose cytomegalovirus status with high specificity and sensitivity in both the original and validation cohorts. The 87-base-pair reads could not distinguish some IMGT-functional V segments, including TRBV6-2 and TRBV6-3, so those segments were excluded. The study listed 150 to 200 TCR beta chains as associated with cytomegalovirus. In a later analysis, HLA-associated TCR beta chains were found to be more clonally expanded and to have lower generation probabilities than equally common non-associated chains. Correlated functional status among segregating V segments might reflect linkage disequilibrium, but an unknown experimental factor could not be ruled out.

Library preparation used the immunoSEQ multiplex PCR assay. For the multiplex PCR, a mixture combining 60 forward primers for TCR Vbeta segments and 13 reverse primers for TCR Jbeta segments was used. The CDR3 region of rearranged TCR beta genes was amplified from genomic DNA by a multiplex PCR assay. Amplified TCR beta libraries were sequenced as 87-base-pair reads on the Illumina HiSeq System. As for how the authors treated the data: In a later analysis, 70 million to 95 million unique TCR beta chains were counted across the 500 to 850 repertoires, and roughly 11 million of these chains were shared by at least two donors. A nearest-neighbor algorithm error-corrected the raw reads and collapsed the reads into unique sequences, merging closely related sequences to remove PCR and sequencing errors. CDR3 sequences were aligned to IMGT reference sequences to assign V, D and J gene segments. For a sequence to be retained, a match of at least six nucleotides was required to both a V gene segment and a J gene segment. Rearrangements were classified as productive when the CDR3 lacked stop codons and remained in frame with V and J, and all other rearrangements were classified as non-productive. Following IMGT convention, CDR3 was defined as the stretch from the second conserved V-encoded cysteine to the conserved J-encoded phenylalanine. In an earlier analysis of more than 550 of the donors, sequences lacking an unambiguous match to a single V gene segment were excluded. An earlier analysis of some 610 of the donors called V segments functional above 56.7% productive rearrangements and segregating when the between-donor standard deviation exceeded 5%. A statistical classification framework was built to diagnose cytomegalovirus status from the catalog of TCR beta chain sequences. In a later analysis, V and J genes were assigned by comparing TCR nucleotide sequences against IMGT/GENE-DB human TR gene sequences. A later analysis assigned CDR3 sequences and most-parsimonious VDJ recombination scenarios with the TCRdist pipeline. In a later analysis, each TCR beta chain was defined by its CDR3 amino acid sequence together with its V-gene family, and reads lacking a unique V-gene family were excluded. As a way to deal with suspected cross-contamination and a sequencing artifact, a later analysis dropped 450 to 700 nucleotide sequences that were highly shared and had low generation probability. In a later analysis, a clonal expansion index was calculated for each public chain from normalized within-repertoire ranks of inferred template counts. Generation probabilities in a later analysis came from a VDJ recombination model fitted to out-of-frame rearrangements, and those results were checked against IGoR. A later analysis scored TCR-TCR, TCR-HLA and TCR-CMV co-occurrence with hypergeometric tests, applying a repertoire-size bias correction to TCR pairs. False discovery rates were estimated in a later analysis by permuting HLA or CMV assignments 20 times. A later analysis grouped co-occurring TCRs with DBSCAN, adding TCRdist sequence similarity when clustering within HLA-allele-positive subsets. Repertoires with fewer than 30,000 or more than 120,000 public chains, plus five repertoires with anomalous nucleotide sharing, were excluded from co-occurrence clustering. This immuneACCESS table, as held by TCRdb, lists in-frame sequences with V and J called but not all clones. Of the missing ones, under half trace to an unresolved V gene in checked studies; the others have no known cause. That table supplies the V and J calls and clone size; D and trimming were determined from the DNA. This sample is represented by approximately 110,000 clones; roughly 81% of them were singletons. Together, the top ten hold 1.1% of the sample.

The V end loses 4 bases and the J end loses 5 bases, and a stretch of 22 bases separates them. CDR1 and CDR2 (SGHNT, YYREEE) derive from the germline V gene (reference sequence). Counted from cysteine to phenylalanine, this CDR3 has 16 amino acids. Here the CDR3 DNA is all that survives: 48 bases in frame from base 1. This clone has more than one count but fewer than ten. There is no known antigen for this receptor. The input lacks base qualities; no much larger clone sits a single base away. The cohort consisted of 650 to 700 healthy bone marrow donors. At the time of sampling, all cohort members were nominally healthy, though unrecorded immune exposures were likely present. The donor was CMV seronegative and belonged to the group of 352 seronegative cohort members. Every donor gave a peripheral blood sample, and the peripheral blood mononuclear cells from that sample were used for TCR beta sequencing. Genomic DNA extraction from the blood cell samples was performed with the Qiagen DNeasy Blood Extraction Kit.

This sequence originates from a woman between 25 and 40 years old in good health and CMV-seronegative. This receptor chain uses TRBV5-4 and TRBJ2-7; TRBD2 might be the D gene, on 5 matching bases. Material for sequencing was PBMCs. The nucleotide sequence reads TGTGCCAGCAGCGGGAGCCCCTCGCCAGGACTGAACGAGCAGTACTTC. Translated, this gives CASSGSPSPGLNEQYF.